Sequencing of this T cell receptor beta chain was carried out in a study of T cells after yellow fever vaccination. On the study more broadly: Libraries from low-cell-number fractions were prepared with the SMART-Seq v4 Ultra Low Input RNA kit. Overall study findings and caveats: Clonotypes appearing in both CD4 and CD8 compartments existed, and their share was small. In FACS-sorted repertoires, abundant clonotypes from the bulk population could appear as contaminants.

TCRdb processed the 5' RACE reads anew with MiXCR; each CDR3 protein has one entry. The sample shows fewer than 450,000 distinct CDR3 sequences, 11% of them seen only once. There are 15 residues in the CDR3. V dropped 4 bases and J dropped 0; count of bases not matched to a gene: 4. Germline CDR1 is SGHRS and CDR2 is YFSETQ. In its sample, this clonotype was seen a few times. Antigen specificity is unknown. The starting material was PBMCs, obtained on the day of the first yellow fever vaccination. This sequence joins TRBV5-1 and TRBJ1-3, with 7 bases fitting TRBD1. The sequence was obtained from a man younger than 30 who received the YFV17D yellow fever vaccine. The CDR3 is CASSHGTDSGNTIYF. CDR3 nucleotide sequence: TGCGCCAGCAGCCACGGGACAGACTCTGGAAACACCATATATTTT. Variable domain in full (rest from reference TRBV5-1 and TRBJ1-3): KAGVTQTPRYLIKTRGQQVTLSCSPISGHRSVSWYQQTPGQGLQFLFEYFSETQRNKGNFPGRFSGRQFSNSRSEMNVSTLELGDSALYLCASSHGTDSGNTIYFGEGSWLTVV.